This T cell receptor beta chain derives from a study of blood T cell repertoires in COVID-19. The germline V gene has CDR1 SGHDT and CDR2 YYEEEE. V was clipped by 0 bases and J by 8 bases, with 8 bases between them. CDR3 length: 12 residues. Sequencing used immunoSEQ multiplex PCR; TCRdb keeps in-frame clones, though not all of them. The data show under 75,000 clones, under 85% seen once. The clonotype originates from a woman aged 70 to 79 with acute or convalescent COVID-19. Sequenced input: peripheral blood. The genes are TRBV5-6 and TRBJ1-1, with no clear D. CDR3 DNA: TGTGCCAGCAGCTTGGGTCGCCGGGAAGCTTTCTTT. Amino acid sequence: CASSLGRREAFF.